This TCR beta chain derives from a study of control samples from healthy donors and cancer patients (dated by TCRdb to 2020 to 2022). With respect to this clone: The clone's antigen remains unknown. Base-call qualities are not available, and no considerably larger clone is one nucleotide away.

From the cysteine up to the phenylalanine, the CDR3 has a length of 16 residues. Only CDR3 DNA is held: 48 bases, read in frame from base 1. Relative to germline, V is missing 3 bases and J is missing 0 bases, with 4 bases of the junction outside any gene match. Sequences SGHRS (CDR1) and YFSETQ (CDR2) are obtained from the germline V gene. Library generation was performed with the immunoSEQ multiplex PCR assay. TCRdb holds this immuneACCESS table with in-frame rearrangements only. Some clones are missing; in checked studies, unresolved V genes explain under half, and the rest has no known cause. The table for this sample lists approximately 150,000 clones; 85% to 95% of them were counted only once. The top ten clonotypes cover about an eighth of the sample.

The material sequenced was blood. The rearrangement combines TRBV5-1 with TRBJ2-7, with 12 bases aligning to TRBD2. The sequence was obtained from a man in his forties in good health. The CDR3 in this case is CASSSGLAGSSYEQYF. The DNA sequence is as follows: TGCGCCAGCAGCTCAGGACTAGCGGGGAGCTCCTACGAGCAGTACTTC.